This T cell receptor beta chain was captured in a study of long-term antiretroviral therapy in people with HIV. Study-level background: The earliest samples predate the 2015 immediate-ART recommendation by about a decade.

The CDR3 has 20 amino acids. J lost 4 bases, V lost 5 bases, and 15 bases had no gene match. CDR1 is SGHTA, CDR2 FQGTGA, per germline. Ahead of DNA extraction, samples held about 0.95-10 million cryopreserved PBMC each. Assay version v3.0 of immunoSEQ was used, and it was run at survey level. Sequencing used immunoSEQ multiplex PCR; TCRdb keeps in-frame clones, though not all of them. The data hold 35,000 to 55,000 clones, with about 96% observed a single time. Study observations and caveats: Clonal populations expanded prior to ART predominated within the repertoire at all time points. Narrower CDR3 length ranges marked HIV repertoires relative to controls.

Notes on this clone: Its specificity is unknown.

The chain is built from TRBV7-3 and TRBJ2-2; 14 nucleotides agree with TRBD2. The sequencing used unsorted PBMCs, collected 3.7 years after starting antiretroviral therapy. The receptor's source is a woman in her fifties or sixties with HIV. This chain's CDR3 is CASSTETRLAGGPTTGELFF. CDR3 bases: TGTGCCAGCAGCACTGAGACGAGACTAGCGGGGGGGCCCACCACCGGGGAGCTGTTTTTT.